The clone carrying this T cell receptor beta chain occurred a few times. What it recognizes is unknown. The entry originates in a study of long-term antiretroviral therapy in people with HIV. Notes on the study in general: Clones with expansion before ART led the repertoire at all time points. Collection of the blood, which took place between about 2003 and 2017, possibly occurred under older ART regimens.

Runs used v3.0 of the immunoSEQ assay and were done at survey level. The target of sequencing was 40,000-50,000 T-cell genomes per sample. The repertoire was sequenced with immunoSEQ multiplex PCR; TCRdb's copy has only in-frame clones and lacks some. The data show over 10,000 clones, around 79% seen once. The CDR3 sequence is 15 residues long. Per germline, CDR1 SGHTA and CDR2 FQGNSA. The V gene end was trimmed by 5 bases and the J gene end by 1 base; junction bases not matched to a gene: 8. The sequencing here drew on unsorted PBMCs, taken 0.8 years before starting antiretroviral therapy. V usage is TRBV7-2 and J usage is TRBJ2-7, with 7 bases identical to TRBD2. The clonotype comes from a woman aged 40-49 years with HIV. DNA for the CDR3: TGTGCCAGCAGCACCCTAGCGGTCCCTTCCTACGAGCAGTACTTC. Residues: CASSTLAVPSYEQYF.